Below, 17 T cell receptor beta chains from the same sample are listed, as sequenced in a study of sequential checkpoint blockade in melanoma. Treatment in this sample: randomized to nivolumab then ipilimumab (arm A) or the reverse (arm B). Sequencing was performed with immunoSEQ multiplex PCR; in TCRdb, only in-frame clones are kept and a portion is missing. Of about 7,700 clones listed, less than 65% are singletons. The material sequenced was CD8+ T cells sorted from blood (inferred from file names), taken from a patient given nivolumab and ipilimumab in sequence. These receptor sequences come from a human donor with melanoma.

The rearrangement links TRBV21-1 to TRBJ2-3; TRBD2, the D gene given by the table, was not confirmed from the DNA. TRBV21-1 is given as a pseudogene. The CDR3 spans 15 residues. The CDR3 is CASSKGGSSTDTQYF. The CDR3 bases are TGTGCCAGCAGCAAAGGCGGATCTAGCACAGATACGCAGTATTTT.

This sequence joins TRBV18 and TRBJ2-7; 11 bases match TRBD2. V lost 1 base to trimming and J lost 3 bases; unmatched junction nucleotides: 2. CDR3 length equals 15 residues. Looked up from germline, CDR1 is KGHSH and CDR2 is LQKENI. DNA for the CDR3: TGTGCCAGCTCACCACGGGGACTAGCGGTCTACGAGCAGTACTTC. Protein sequence: CASSPRGLAVYEQYF.

Remarks on this clone: One end of the junction fails to match germline, which may point to a read error. This chain uses TRBV7-2 with TRBJ2-7; TRBD2 matches at 7 bases. CDR3 size: 16 residues. Germline assignment: CDR1 SGHTA and CDR2 FQGNSA. The CDR3 here is CASSQTTSDPPTEQYF. CDR3 bases: TGCGCCAGCAGCCAGACCACTAGCGACCCTCCTACAGAGCAGTACTTC. The full variable domain, completed using reference TRBV7-2 and TRBJ2-7, is GAGVSQSPSNKVTEKGKDVELRCDPISGHTALYWYRQSLGQGLEFLIYFQGNSAPDKSGLPSDRFSAERTGGSVSTLTIQRTQQEDSAVYLCASSQTTSDPPTEQYFGPGTRLTVT.

The V call is TRBV5-4, the J call TRBJ1-1, with D hard to call. V was pared by 3 bases and J by 1 base, with 13 bases between. Germline CDR1 reads SGHNT; CDR2 reads YYREEE (reference sequence). CDR3 length: 15 residues. DNA of the CDR3: TGTGCCAGCAGCTGGACTGTACAGTCGAACACTGAAGCTTTCTTT. Its translation is CASSWTVQSNTEAFF.

Concerning this clone itself: Other DNA sequences of this sample code for an identical CDR3. The chain has TRBV4-2 and TRBJ2-7, with TRBD2 matching 7 bases. CDR1 and CDR2 from the germline V gene are LGHNA and YNFKEQ. CDR3 length: 14 amino acids. V gave up 3 bases and J gave up 3 bases; unmatched junction bases: 5. The CDR3 reads CASSQGLQLYEQYF. Here the CDR3 DNA reads TGTGCCAGCAGCCAGGGACTACAACTCTACGAGCAGTACTTC.

Only a few counts were recorded for this clone. The genes are TRBV30 and TRBJ2-7; no definite D call. The CDR3 spans 13 residues. V lost 0 bases, J lost 5 bases, and 11 bases lay in between. Germline lookup yields CDR1 GTSNPN and CDR2 SVGIG (reference sequence). The CDR3 region has the DNA TGTGCCTGGAGTGTAGATCGTACGGACGAGCAGTACTTC. It yields the protein CAWSVDRTDEQYF.

V and J are TRBV13 and TRBJ2-7; 7 nucleotides agree with TRBD2. Germline V gene lookup returns CDR1 PRHDT and CDR2 FYEKMQ (reference sequence). The CDR3 consists of 12 residues. With 5 bases clipped from V and 12 bases from J, the junction kept 10 bases outside the gene matches. In nucleotides, the CDR3 is TGTGCCAGCAGCATCAGCGTCGGGAGGAGGTACTTC. Protein sequence: CASSISVGRRYF.

The chain combines TRBV30 with TRBJ1-2; TRBD1 matches at 9 bases. Per germline, CDR1 GTSNPN and CDR2 SVGIG (reference sequence). This CDR3 region has 14 residues. V shed 2 bases and J 8 bases; nucleotides not matched to a gene: 9. In DNA form, the CDR3 reads TGTGCCTGGAGTCCGAGGACAGGGGCGGGGGGCTACACCTTC. It translates to CAWSPRTGAGGYTF.

In this sample, this clone turned up a few times. The gene calls are TRBV18 and TRBJ2-7; D is perhaps TRBD2 (5 bases). Trimming removed 3 bases at V and 4 bases at J, with 10 bases between. Germline lookup yields CDR1 KGHSH and CDR2 LQKENI. The CDR3 has 13 amino acids. The CDR3 loop is CASSPERSYEQYF. Written as DNA, the CDR3 is TGTGCCAGCTCACCGGAGCGGAGTTACGAGCAGTACTTC.

This clone was recorded a few times. The V gene is TRBV27, the J gene TRBJ2-7; 9 bases align to TRBD1. Germline lookup yields CDR1 MNHEY and CDR2 SMNVEV (reference sequence). V lost 6 bases and J lost 3; bases outside the gene matches: 3. This CDR3 spans 13 amino acids. This CDR3 is CASSAGQGYEQYF. Written as DNA, the CDR3 is TGTGCCAGCAGCGCGGGACAGGGCTACGAGCAGTACTTC.

This clone was detected a few times. This rearrangement joins TRBV19 to TRBJ1-5, with D perhaps matching TRBD1 (6 bases). Trimming pared 3 bases from V and 7 bases from J, leaving 13 bases between. Germline V gene lookup returns CDR1 LNHDA and CDR2 SQIVND (reference sequence). The CDR3 is 14 amino acids. CDR3 nucleotides: TGTGCCAGTAGTATCCCCATTCAGGGGCAGCCCCAGCATTTT. Amino acids: CASSIPIQGQPQHF.

The chain uses TRBV11-2 and TRBJ2-7, with 7 bases fitting TRBD1. This CDR3 contains 13 residues. Germline lookup yields CDR1 SGHAT and CDR2 FQNNGV. Trimming took 5 bases from V and 5 from J; bases not matched to a gene: 6. The CDR3 nucleotides read TGTGCCAGCAGCCTGACAGGGATCAACGAGCAGTACTTC. This encodes CASSLTGINEQYF.

V gene TRBV7-6 combines with J gene TRBJ2-7; 13 bases are a match to TRBD2. Germline assignment: CDR1 SGHVS and CDR2 FNYEAQ. V gave up 4 bases and J gave up 5 bases; unmatched junction bases: 8. This CDR3 has 16 residues. The CDR3 loop is CASSSRTGLAGDEQYF. The CDR3 bases are TGTGCCAGCAGCTCCCGGACAGGACTAGCGGGAGACGAGCAGTACTTC.

This sequence joins TRBV4-1 and TRBJ2-7; 9 nucleotides align to TRBD2. Unmatched junction bases numbered 5, after V lost 4 bases and J lost 1 base. CDR1 and CDR2 from the germline V gene are MGHRA and YSYEKL. The CDR3 spans 15 residues. CDR3 sequence (DNA): TGCGCCAGCAGCCTCCGACTAGCGGCTTCCTACGAGCAGTACTTC. This gives the protein CASSLRLAASYEQYF.

The chain carries TRBV19 and TRBJ2-7, with TRBD2 identical over 10 bases. Looked up from germline, CDR1 is LNHDA and CDR2 is SQIVND (reference sequence). With V trimmed by 4 bases and J by 6 bases, 6 bases remained unmatched. This CDR3 has 14 residues. The CDR3 is CASSTTSGIGEQYF. CDR3 nucleotide sequence: TGTGCCAGTAGTACTACTAGCGGGATTGGCGAGCAGTACTTC. Based on the CDR3 plus reference TRBV19 and TRBJ2-7, the full variable domain is DGGITQSPKYLFRKEGQNVTLSCEQNLNHDAMYWYRQDPGQGLRLIYYSQIVNDFQKGDIAEGYSVSREKKESFPLTVTSAQKNPTAFYLCASSTTSGIGEQYFGPGTRLTVT.

There are a few counts of this clone. This chain connects TRBV7-2 to TRBJ2-7; D perhaps matches TRBD2 (6 bases). The CDR3 is 14 amino acids. Germline-derived CDR1 and CDR2 are SGHTA and FQGNSA. Trimming pared 5 bases from V and 0 bases from J, leaving 11 bases between. CDR3 protein: CASSGHGSSYEQYF. Here the CDR3 DNA reads TGTGCCAGCAGCGGACACGGGAGCTCCTACGAGCAGTACTTC.

Relative to its sample, this clone is medium-sized. Other DNA sequences in this specimen translate into the identical CDR3. The V call is TRBV19, the J call TRBJ2-7, with 15 bases that match TRBD2. CDR1 LNHDA and CDR2 SQIVND come from the germline V gene (reference sequence). With V trimmed by 4 bases and J by 2 bases, 3 bases remained unmatched. This CDR3 has 16 residues. CDR3 loop: CASSTGLAGGTYEQYF. The CDR3 DNA reads as TGTGCCAGTAGTACGGGACTAGCGGGGGGAACCTACGAGCAGTACTTC.